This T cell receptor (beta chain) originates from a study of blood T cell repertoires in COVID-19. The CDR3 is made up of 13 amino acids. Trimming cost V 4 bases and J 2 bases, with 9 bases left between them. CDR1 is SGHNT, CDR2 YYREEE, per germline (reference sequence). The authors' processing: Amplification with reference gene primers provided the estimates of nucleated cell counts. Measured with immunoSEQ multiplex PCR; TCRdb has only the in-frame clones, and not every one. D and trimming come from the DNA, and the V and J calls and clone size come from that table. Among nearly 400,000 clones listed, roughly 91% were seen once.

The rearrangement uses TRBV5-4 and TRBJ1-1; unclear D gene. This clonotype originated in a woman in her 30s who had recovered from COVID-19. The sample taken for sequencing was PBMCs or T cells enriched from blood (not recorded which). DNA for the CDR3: TGTGCCAGCAGCGAAAAAACAAACACTGAAGCTTTCTTT. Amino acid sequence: CASSEKTNTEAFF.